The rows below give T cell receptor beta chains drawn from one sample of a study of T cell repertoires in cytomegalovirus infection. These receptors have no known antigen. TCRdb redid the calling of the reads with MiXCR, one entry per CDR3 protein. The table records 140,000 to 150,000 distinct CDR3 sequences, more than 25% of them present only once. Sequenced material: CD8+ T cells from cultured PBMCs, taken from culture after CMV antigen stimulation. The receptors were gathered from a human donor in good health (CMV status not recorded). Some clones in this sample may be carry-over from other donors' samples. CDR3s include the opening cysteine and the closing phenylalanine or tryptophan. A D gene is named only where the DNA matches it firmly. Clone size is stated in some rows and not others, as once, few, many or a class when expanded.

>-|TRBV20-1|TRBD1|TRBJ2-1|14
TGCAGTGCAAGTAGCGAGGGGGCGAACAATGAGCAGTTCTTC
CSASSEGANNEQFF
>once|TRBV4-3|-|TRBJ1-3|14
TGCGCCAGCAGCCAATTTAGGGCAGGAAACACCATATATTTT
CASSQFRAGNTIYF
>many|TRBV29-1|TRBD2|TRBJ2-3|14
TGCAGCGTGGGGCTAGCGGGGGAAGAGGATACGCAGTATTTT
CSVGLAGEEDTQYF
>-|TRBV5-5|-|TRBJ1-1|14
TGTGCCAGCACCTTACGACTGACGGACTCTGAAGCTTTCTTT
CASTLRLTDSEAFF
>many|TRBV6-6|-|TRBJ1-1|11
TGTGCCAGCAGTACAACAGAAATAACTTTCTTT
CASSTTEITFF
>-|TRBV7-9|TRBD1|TRBJ1-4|13
TGTGCCAGCAGCCCAAAGGACAGGCCCAAACTGTTTTTT
CASSPKDRPKLFF
>-|TRBV9|TRBD2|TRBJ2-7|16
TGTGCCAGCAGTCTCGGGACTAGCGGGGGGACCTACGAGCAGTACTTC
CASSLGTSGGTYEQYF
>few|TRBV6-1|TRBD1|TRBJ1-1|15
TGTGCCAGCAGAACCCGACAGGGTATGAACACTGAAGCTTTCTTT
CASRTRQGMNTEAFF
>-|TRBV7-9|-|TRBJ1-2|14
TGTGCCAGCAGCTTAGACGGCTCGTCGGTGGGCTACACCTTC
CASSLDGSSVGYTF
>-|TRBV19|TRBD1|TRBJ1-5|15
TGTGCCAGTAGTTCGGACAGGGCAACCAATCAGCCCCAGCATTTT
CASSSDRATNQPQHF
>many|TRBV28|-|TRBJ2-3|15
TGTGCCAGCAGTTTTGTCATCTCGGGCACAGATACGCAGTATTTT
CASSFVISGTDTQYF
>-|TRBV12-3/TRBV12-4|-|TRBJ2-1|13
TGTGCCAGCAGTCCCGGGACGTTCAATGAGCAGTTCTTC
CASSPGTFNEQFF
>few|TRBV4-1|-|TRBJ2-3|17
TGCGCCAGCAGCCAAGCGTTTCCCAGGTTTTTCACAGATACGCAGTATTTT
CASSQAFPRFFTDTQYF
>many|TRBV6-5|TRBD1|TRBJ1-1|16
TGTGCCAGCAGTTACCCCCCGGGACAGGGGAACACTGAAGCTTTCTTT
CASSYPPGQGNTEAFF
>once|TRBV9|-|TRBJ2-3|15
TGTGCCAGCAGCGTGATACAGGGATTTGCAGATACGCAGTATTTT
CASSVIQGFADTQYF
>-|TRBV6-1|-|TRBJ1-6|14
TGTGCCAGCAGTGAACTAGGCTCCGGGGCACCCCTCCACTTT
CASSELGSGAPLHF
>-|TRBV29-1|-|TRBJ2-3|13
TGCAGCGTTGAGGAAGGGGGCACAGATACGCAGTATTTT
CSVEEGGTDTQYF
>once|TRBV27|-|TRBJ2-1|15
TGTGCCAGCAGGTTAACGGCGAGCTCCTACAATGAGCAGTTCTTC
CASRLTASSYNEQFF
>-|TRBV7-8|-|TRBJ2-1|13
TGTGCCAGCAGCTTAGCGCTGTTGTATGAGCAGTTCTTC
CASSLALLYEQFF
>-|TRBV27|TRBD2|TRBJ2-3|15
TGTGCCAGCAGTTTATGGACTAGCGGCACAGATACGCAGTATTTT
CASSLWTSGTDTQYF
>many|TRBV7-6|TRBD2|TRBJ2-3|13
TGTGCCAGCAGCTTCAGGACTAGCGGGGAGCAGTATTTT
CASSFRTSGEQYF